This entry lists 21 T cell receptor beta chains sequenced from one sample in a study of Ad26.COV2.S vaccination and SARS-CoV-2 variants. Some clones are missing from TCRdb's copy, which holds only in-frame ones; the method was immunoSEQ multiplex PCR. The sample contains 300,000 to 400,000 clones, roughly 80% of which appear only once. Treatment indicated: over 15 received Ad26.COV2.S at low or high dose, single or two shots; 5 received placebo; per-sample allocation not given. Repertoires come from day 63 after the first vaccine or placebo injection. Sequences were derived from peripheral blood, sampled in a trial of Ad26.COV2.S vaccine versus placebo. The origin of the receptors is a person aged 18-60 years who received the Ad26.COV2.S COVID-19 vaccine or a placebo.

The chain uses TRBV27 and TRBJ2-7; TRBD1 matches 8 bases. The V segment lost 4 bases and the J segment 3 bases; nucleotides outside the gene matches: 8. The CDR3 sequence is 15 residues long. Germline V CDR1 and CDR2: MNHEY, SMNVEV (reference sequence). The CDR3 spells CASSYLDRVNYEQYF. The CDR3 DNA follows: TGTGCCAGCAGTTACTTGGACAGGGTAAACTACGAGCAGTACTTC.

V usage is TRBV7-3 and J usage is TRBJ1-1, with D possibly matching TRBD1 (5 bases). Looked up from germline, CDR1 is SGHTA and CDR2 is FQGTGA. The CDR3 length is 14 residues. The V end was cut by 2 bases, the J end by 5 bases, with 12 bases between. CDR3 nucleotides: TGTGCCAGCAGCTTATATGGGGCGGGTACTGAAGCTTTCTTT. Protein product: CASSLYGAGTEAFF. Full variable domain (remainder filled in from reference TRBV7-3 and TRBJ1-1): GAGVSQTPSNKVTEKGKYVELRCDPISGHTALYWYRQSLGQGPEFLIYFQGTGAADDSGLPNDRFFAVRPEGSVSTLKIQRTERGDSAVYLCASSLYGAGTEAFFGQGTRLTVV.

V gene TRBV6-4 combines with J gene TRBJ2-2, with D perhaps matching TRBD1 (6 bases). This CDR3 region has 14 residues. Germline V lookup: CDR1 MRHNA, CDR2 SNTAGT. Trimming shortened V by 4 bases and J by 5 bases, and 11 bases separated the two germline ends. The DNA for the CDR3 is TGTGCCAGCAGTGCCATGGGGGCGACCGGGGAGCTGTTTTTT. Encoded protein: CASSAMGATGELFF.

In DNA form, the CDR3 reads TGTGCCAGCAGAGGGACAGACTCCTACGAGCAGTACTTC. The encoded protein is CASRGTDSYEQYF. The chain employs TRBV6-5 and TRBJ2-7, with TRBD1 identical over 7 bases. The ends lost 6 bases at V and 0 bases at J; junction bases unmatched: 2. CDR1 is MNHEY, CDR2 SVGAGI, per germline. The length of the CDR3 is 13 residues.

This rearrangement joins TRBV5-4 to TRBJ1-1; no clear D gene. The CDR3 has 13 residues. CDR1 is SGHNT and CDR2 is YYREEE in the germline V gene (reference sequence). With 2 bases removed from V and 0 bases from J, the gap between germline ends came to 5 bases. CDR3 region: CASSFLMNTEAFF. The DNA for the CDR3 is TGTGCCAGCAGCTTCCTGATGAACACTGAAGCTTTCTTT.

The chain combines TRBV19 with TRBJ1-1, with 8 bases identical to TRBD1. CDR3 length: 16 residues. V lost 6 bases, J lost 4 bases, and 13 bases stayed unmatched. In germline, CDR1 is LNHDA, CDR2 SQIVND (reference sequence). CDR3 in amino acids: CASSHLQGGGVTEAFF. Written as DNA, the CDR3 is TGTGCCAGTAGCCACTTACAGGGGGGAGGTGTCACTGAAGCTTTCTTT. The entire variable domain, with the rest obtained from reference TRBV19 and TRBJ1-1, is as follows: DGGITQSPKYLFRKEGQNVTLSCEQNLNHDAMYWYRQDPGQGLRLIYYSQIVNDFQKGDIAEGYSVSREKKESFPLTVTSAQKNPTAFYLCASSHLQGGGVTEAFFGQGTRLTVV.

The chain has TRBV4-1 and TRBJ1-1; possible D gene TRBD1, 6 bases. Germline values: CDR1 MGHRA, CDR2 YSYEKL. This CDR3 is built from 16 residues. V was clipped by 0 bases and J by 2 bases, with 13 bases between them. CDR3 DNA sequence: TGCGCCAGCAGCCAAGACGGGGGACACACCAACACTGAAGCTTTCTTT. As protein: CASSQDGGHTNTEAFF.

The CDR3, as DNA: TGTGCCAGCAGTTCTAGACAGGGGGCGAAAGCTTTCTTT. Translated: CASSSRQGAKAFF. The chain employs TRBV12-3 or TRBV12-4 and TRBJ1-1; 10 positions match TRBD1. The J segment lost 9 bases and the V segment lost 4 bases, leaving 5 bases of the junction unmatched. This CDR3 contains 13 residues.

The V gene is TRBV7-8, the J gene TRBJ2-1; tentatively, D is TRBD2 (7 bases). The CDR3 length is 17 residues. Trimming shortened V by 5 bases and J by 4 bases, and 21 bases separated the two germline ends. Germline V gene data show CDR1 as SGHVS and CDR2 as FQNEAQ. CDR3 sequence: CASSVTDGGLTYNEQFF. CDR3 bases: TGTGCCAGCAGCGTGACTGACGGGGGGCTCACTTACAATGAGCAGTTCTTC.

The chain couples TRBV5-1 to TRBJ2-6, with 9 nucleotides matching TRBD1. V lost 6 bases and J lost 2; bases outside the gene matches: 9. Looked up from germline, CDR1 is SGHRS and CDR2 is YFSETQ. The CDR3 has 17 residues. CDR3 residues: CASTGTGRGTGANVLTF. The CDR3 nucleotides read TGCGCCAGCACCGGGACAGGGCGGGGCACTGGGGCCAACGTCCTGACTTTC.

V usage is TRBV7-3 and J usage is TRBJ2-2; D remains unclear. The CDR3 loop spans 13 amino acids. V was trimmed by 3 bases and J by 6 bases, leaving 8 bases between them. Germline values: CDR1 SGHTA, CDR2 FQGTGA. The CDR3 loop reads CASSFSRAGELFF. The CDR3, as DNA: TGTGCCAGCAGCTTTTCAAGGGCCGGGGAGCTGTTTTTT.

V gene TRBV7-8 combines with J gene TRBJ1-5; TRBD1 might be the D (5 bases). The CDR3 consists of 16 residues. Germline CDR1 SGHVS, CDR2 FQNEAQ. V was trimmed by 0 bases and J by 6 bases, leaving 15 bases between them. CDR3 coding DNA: TGTGCCAGCAGCTTAGCGTTGGGGGGGAAGCCTCAGCCCCAGCATTTT. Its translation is CASSLALGGKPQPQHF. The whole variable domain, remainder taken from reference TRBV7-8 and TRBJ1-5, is GAGVSQSPRYKVAKRGQDVALRCDPISGHVSLFWYQQALGQGPEFLTYFQNEAQLDKSGLPSDRFFAERPEGSVSTLKIQRTQQEDSAVYLCASSLALGGKPQPQHFGDGTRLSIL.

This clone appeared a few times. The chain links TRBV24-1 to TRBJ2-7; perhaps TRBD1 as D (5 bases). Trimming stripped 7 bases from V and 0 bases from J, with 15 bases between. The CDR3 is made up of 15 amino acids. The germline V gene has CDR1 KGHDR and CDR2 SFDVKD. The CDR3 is CATRPQGKSSYEQYF. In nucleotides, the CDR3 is TGTGCCACCAGACCCCAGGGAAAGAGCTCCTACGAGCAGTACTTC.

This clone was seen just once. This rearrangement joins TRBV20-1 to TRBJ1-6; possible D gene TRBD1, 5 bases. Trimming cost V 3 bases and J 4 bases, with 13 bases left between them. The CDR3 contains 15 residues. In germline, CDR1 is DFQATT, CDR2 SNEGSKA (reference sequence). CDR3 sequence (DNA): TGCAGTGCTAGTCCCCCCGGGACGTATAATTCACCCCTCCACTTT. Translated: CSASPPGTYNSPLHF.

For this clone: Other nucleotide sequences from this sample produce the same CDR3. The CDR3 loop reads CASRPDRVSNQPQHF. The CDR3 nucleotides read TGCGCCAGCAGACCGGACAGGGTGAGCAATCAGCCCCAGCATTTT. This chain links TRBV4-1 with TRBJ1-5, with 8 bases fitting TRBD1. The CDR3 consists of 15 residues. The J segment lost 1 base and the V segment lost 6 bases, leaving 5 bases of the junction unmatched. From germline, CDR1 is MGHRA and CDR2 YSYEKL.

The DNA of the CDR3 is TGTGCCAGCAGCTTAGCAGGTTCCTCTGGAAACACCATATATTTT. Translation: CASSLAGSSGNTIYF. The rearrangement links TRBV7-9 to TRBJ1-3; D remains unclear. CDR3 size: 15 residues. V was cut by 0 bases and J by 0 bases, with 6 bases left in between. The germline gives CDR1 SEHNR, CDR2 FQNEAQ (reference sequence).

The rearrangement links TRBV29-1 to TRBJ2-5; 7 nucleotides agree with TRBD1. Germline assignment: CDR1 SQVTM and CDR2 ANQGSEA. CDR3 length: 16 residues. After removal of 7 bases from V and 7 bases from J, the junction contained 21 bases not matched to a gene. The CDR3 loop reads CSATGAGSPLRRTQYF. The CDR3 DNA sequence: TGCAGCGCCACAGGGGCGGGTTCTCCCCTTAGGAGGACCCAGTACTTC. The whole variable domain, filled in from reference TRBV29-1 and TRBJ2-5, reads SAVISQKPSRDICQRGTSLTIQCQVDSQVTMMFWYRQQPGQSLTLIATANQGSEATYESGFVIDKFPISRPNLTFSTLTVSNMSPEDSSIYLCSATGAGSPLRRTQYFGPGTRLLVL.

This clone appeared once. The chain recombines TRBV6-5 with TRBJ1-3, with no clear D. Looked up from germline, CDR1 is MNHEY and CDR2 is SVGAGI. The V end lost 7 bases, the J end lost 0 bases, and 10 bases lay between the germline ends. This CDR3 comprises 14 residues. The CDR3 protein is CASKREFSGNTIYF. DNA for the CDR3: TGTGCCAGCAAAAGGGAGTTCTCTGGAAACACCATATATTTT.

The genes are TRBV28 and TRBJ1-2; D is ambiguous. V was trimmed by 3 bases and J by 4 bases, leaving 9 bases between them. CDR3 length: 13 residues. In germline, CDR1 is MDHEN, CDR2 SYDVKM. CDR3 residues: CASSFRGSYGYTF. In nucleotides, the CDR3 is TGTGCCAGCAGTTTTAGAGGCTCCTATGGCTACACCTTC.

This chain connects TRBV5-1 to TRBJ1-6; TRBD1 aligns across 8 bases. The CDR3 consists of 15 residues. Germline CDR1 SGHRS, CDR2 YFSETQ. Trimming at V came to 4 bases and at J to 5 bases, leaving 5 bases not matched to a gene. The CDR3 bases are TGCGCCAGCAGCCCAAAGACAGGGGATAATTCACCCCTCCACTTT. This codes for CASSPKTGDNSPLHF.

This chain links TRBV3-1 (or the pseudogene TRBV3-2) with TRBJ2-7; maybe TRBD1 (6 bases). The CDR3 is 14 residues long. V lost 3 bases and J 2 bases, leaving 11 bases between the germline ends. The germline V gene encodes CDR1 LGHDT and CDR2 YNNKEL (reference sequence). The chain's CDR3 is CASSQGGQPYEQYF. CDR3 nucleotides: TGTGCCAGCAGCCAGGGTGGACAGCCCTACGAGCAGTACTTC.